What follows are 18 T cell receptor beta chains derived from one specimen sequenced in a study of CXCR3-negative and CXCR3-positive naive CD8 T cells. Study-level results: Comparison of naive cells showed more hydrophobic TRB CDR3s in CXCR3-positive than in CXCR3-negative naive cells.

These receptors' antigens are unknown. 5' RACE with UMI labels generated the TRB cDNA libraries. Following a re-call of the 5' RACE reads, TCRdb has one entry per CDR3 protein and lacks DNA. The sample table includes 150,000 to 160,000 distinct CDR3 sequences. The sequenced sample consisted of naive CXCR3+ CD8+ T cells from blood. The subset was: CD45RO-CCR7+CD27+CD95- naive CD8+ T cells expressing CXCR3 (TNR3+). All receptors come from a human donor in good health. Some clones in this sample may be carry-over from other donors' samples.

This sequence joins TRBV5-1 and TRBJ1-2; TCRdb reports TRBD1, a call that lacks DNA to check it against. Germline V gene data show CDR1 as SGHRS and CDR2 as YFSETQ. The CDR3 contains 15 residues. The chain's CDR3 is CASSLALTGDYGYTF.

The J gene is TRBJ2-2, the V gene TRBV29-1. The CDR3 extends over 12 amino acids. The V gene's germline CDR1 is SQVTM and CDR2 ANQGSEA. CDR3 amino acids: CSVVHGIGELFF.

The chain uses TRBV5-5 and TRBJ2-3; TCRdb indicates TRBD2, and absent DNA this call remains unverified. This CDR3 spans 14 amino acids. Germline CDR1 and CDR2: SGHKS and YYEKEE (reference sequence). CDR3 protein: CASSSSGGGDTQYF.

The chain has TRBV28 and TRBJ2-1. CDR3 length equals 15 residues. Germline CDR1 reads MDHEN; CDR2 reads SYDVKM. The CDR3 loop is CASSLSLNSYNEQFF.

The genes are TRBV20-1 and TRBJ2-3; TCRdb designates TRBD1, a call that cannot be tested without DNA. This CDR3 has 15 amino acids. Germline V gives CDR1 DFQATT, CDR2 SNEGSKA (reference sequence). The CDR3 is CSAPMGAVRTDTQYF.

This chain connects TRBV4-1 to TRBJ1-2. The CDR3 loop spans 13 amino acids. Germline values: CDR1 MGHRA, CDR2 YSYEKL. CDR3 residues: CASSPGEDYGYTF.

The rearrangement joins TRBV10-3 to TRBJ2-2. CDR1 and CDR2 from the germline V gene are ENHRY and SYGVKD. The CDR3 covers 13 residues. CDR3 sequence reads: CAISERFTGELFF.

The chain carries TRBV20-1 and TRBJ2-5; TCRdb lists TRBD1, though no DNA is available to test this call. Germline CDR1 is DFQATT and CDR2 is SNEGSKA (reference sequence). CDR3 length: 12 amino acids. CDR3 residues: CSANQGQETQYF.

This chain links TRBV20-1 with TRBJ1-5; TCRdb reports TRBD1, a call that lacks DNA to check it against. The CDR3 loop spans 13 amino acids. Looked up from germline, CDR1 is DFQATT and CDR2 is SNEGSKA (reference sequence). CDR3 sequence: CSATSGGGQPQHF.

This chain uses TRBV7-8 with TRBJ2-3; lacking DNA, the TRBD1 call made by TCRdb goes unchecked. Germline values: CDR1 SGHVS, CDR2 FQNEAQ. The CDR3 totals 15 residues. The CDR3 here is CASSLTPWTTDTQYF.

V is TRBV28 and J is TRBJ2-5; with no DNA, the TCRdb D assignment of TRBD1 cannot be verified. Germline V gene lookup returns CDR1 MDHEN and CDR2 SYDVKM. This CDR3 has 15 amino acids. The CDR3: CASSPRTVRSLTQYF.

The chain is built from TRBV11-2 and TRBJ1-1. The CDR3 extends over 13 amino acids. CDR1 is SGHAT and CDR2 is FQNNGV in the germline V gene. The CDR3 loop is CASSLDLTDEAFF.

This sequence joins TRBV6-2 or TRBV6-3 and TRBJ2-1. Germline loops: CDR1 MNHEY, CDR2 SVGEGT. This CDR3 has 17 amino acids. The CDR3 loop reads CASSYSASRSSYNEQFF.

V usage is TRBV3-2 and J usage is TRBJ2-7; lacking DNA, the TRBD1 call made by TCRdb goes unchecked. TRBV3-2 is listed as a pseudogene. The CDR3 contains 15 residues. The CDR3 sequence: CASSQTQGRNYEQYF.

This chain uses TRBV7-9 with TRBJ2-3; there is no DNA to check the TCRdb D call of TRBD1. Per the germline V gene, CDR1 is SEHNR and CDR2 is FQNEAQ (reference sequence). This CDR3 is 11 amino acids long. This chain's CDR3 is CASTTGDTQYF.

The V call is TRBV5-1, the J call TRBJ2-3; checking the TCRdb D call of TRBD2 is not possible without DNA. The CDR3 covers 16 residues. Germline V gives CDR1 SGHRS, CDR2 YFSETQ. The CDR3 spells CASSSPGGRPVDTQYF.

The rearrangement links TRBV28 to TRBJ2-7; TCRdb's D call of TRBD1 is untestable without DNA. Germline assignment: CDR1 MDHEN and CDR2 SYDVKM. The CDR3 sequence is 14 residues long. CDR3 sequence reads: CASYDQGSAYEQYF.

The chain has TRBV14 and TRBJ2-3; the D call of TRBD1 rests on TCRdb alone, since no DNA is present to check it. Germline V gives CDR1 SGHDN, CDR2 FVKESK. This CDR3 spans 17 amino acids. The CDR3 loop reads CASSQFAGQGFPDTQYF. Together with reference TRBV14 and TRBJ2-3, the CDR3 gives the full variable domain: EAGVTQFPSHSVIEKGQTVTLRCDPISGHDNLYWYRRVMGKEIKFLLHFVKESKQDESGMPNNRFLAERTGGTYSTLKVQPAELEDSGVYFCASSQFAGQGFPDTQYFGPGTRLTVL.